This T cell receptor (beta chain) was sequenced in a study of T cell changes during pregnancy in multiple sclerosis. Germline V gene data show CDR1 as SGHTA and CDR2 as FQGNSA. The CDR3 runs to 14 residues. V lost 2 bases to trimming and J lost 1 base, with 8 bases between them. Data came from immunoSEQ multiplex PCR; TCRdb stores just in-frame clones and leaves some out. The table lists about 60,000 clones, approximately 91% of them singletons, with 0.6% to 0.9% in the top ten. The chain uses TRBV7-2 and TRBJ1-1; weak D call: TRBD1 (5 bases). This specimen consisted of CD4+ T cells from peripheral blood mononuclear cells, obtained in the first trimester of pregnancy. The receptor's source is a female donor with multiple sclerosis, enrolled in a pregnancy study. The CDR3 region is CASSLYRRNTEAFF. Written as DNA, the CDR3 is TGTGCCAGCAGCTTATACAGGCGGAACACTGAAGCTTTCTTT. Using reference TRBV7-2 and TRBJ1-1 for the parts outside the CDR3, the full variable domain is GAGVSQSPSNKVTEKGKDVELRCDPISGHTALYWYRQSLGQGLEFLIYFQGNSAPDKSGLPSDRFSAERTGGSVSTLTIQRTQQEDSAVYLCASSLYRRNTEAFFGQGTRLTVV.